This T cell receptor (beta chain) comes out of a study of shared clonotypes between healthy human individuals. Whole-study results and caveats: The study found lower generation probabilities in non-shared clonotypes than in those shared by all four donors. Memory subsets had estimated richness that was generally smaller than that of naive subsets. Sampling included only blood; tissue repertoires likely differ.

This clone was observed a handful of times. Its antigen is undetermined. This CDR3 contains 13 residues. The germline V gene has CDR1 SGHNT and CDR2 YENEEA. Trimming took off 0 bases at V and 4 bases at J, with 4 bases between the two ends. Assay: immunoSEQ multiplex PCR; the TCRdb copy retains only in-frame clones and omits some. Among 850,000 to 1,200,000 clones listed, roughly 70% were seen once. The genes are TRBV11-3 and TRBJ2-1; D call uncertain. This receptor was obtained from a man aged 18 to 30 in good health. The specimen was memory CD4+ T cells sorted from blood. Regarding subset: CD45RA-negative fraction. Written as DNA, the CDR3 is TGTGCCAGCAGCTTAGACGAGTACAATGAGCAGTTCTTC. Translation gives CASSLDEYNEQFF.